This TCR beta chain was observed in a study of T cells in Graves' hyperthyroidism and ophthalmopathy. Across the study: At initial diagnosis, before any treatment had begun, peripheral blood was obtained.

Findings and caveats of the study: Blood shared most expanded thyroid clonotypes above 0.001. The authors' 13 V-J model separated ophthalmopathy from stable hyperthyroidism. The model made its ophthalmopathy prediction, and onset followed a median approximately 6 months later.

There are many counts of this clonotype. Antigen unknown. The CDR3 sequence is 13 residues long. Germline assignment: CDR1 SGHTA and CDR2 FQGNSA. Trimming left V 2 bases short and J 6 bases short, with 10 bases between. TCR beta CDR3 sequences were amplified from RNA transcripts. The HTBI primer set drove a first-round RT-PCR of the TCR CDR3. TCRdb reanalysed the multiplex PCR reads using MiXCR and keeps one entry per CDR3 protein. The sample contains 300,000 or so distinct CDR3 sequences, over 15% of which appear only once. This TCR came from a woman aged 60 to 75 with Graves' ophthalmopathy. This chain connects TRBV7-2 to TRBJ1-1; no reliable D call. What was sequenced was blood. Here the CDR3 reads CASSLWGGAEAFF. Written as DNA, the CDR3 is TGTGCCAGCAGCTTATGGGGAGGCGCTGAAGCTTTCTTT.